One sample yielded the 26 T cell receptor beta chains listed below, sequenced in a study of blood T cell repertoires in COVID-19. Profiled with immunoSEQ multiplex PCR; TCRdb holds only in-frame clones, not every one. This table has about 210,000 clones, 87% appearing once. The material sequenced was PBMCs or T cells enriched from blood (not recorded which). The receptor source for this set is a young man in a cohort exposed to, infected with or recovered from COVID-19 (not recorded which).

The gene calls are TRBV19 and TRBJ1-2; D call uncertain. V was cut by 7 bases and J by 5 bases, with 14 bases left in between. This CDR3 spans 13 amino acids. Germline assignment: CDR1 LNHDA and CDR2 SQIVND (reference sequence). The CDR3 nucleotides read TGTGCCAGTAAGAGCAGGCCAAGATATGGCTACACCTTC. Translation gives CASKSRPRYGYTF.

The V gene is TRBV6-4, the J gene TRBJ2-2, with 8 bases that match TRBD2. In germline, CDR1 is MRHNA, CDR2 SNTAGT. J was trimmed by 6 bases and V by 0 bases; bases with no gene match: 12. The CDR3 contains 18 residues. The CDR3 nucleotides are TGTGCCAGCAGTGACTCGCCCCTCAGCGGGAGAGCGGCCGGGGAGCTGTTTTTT. It yields the protein CASSDSPLSGRAAGELFF.

This clone appeared a single time. This chain uses TRBV10-3 with TRBJ1-1, with D possibly being TRBD1 (5 bases). V lost 4 bases and J lost 1, with 13 bases in between. Germline CDR1 ENHRY, CDR2 SYGVKD. The CDR3 has 15 amino acids. CDR3 residues: CAISVRRDRNTEAFF. The DNA of the CDR3 is TGTGCCATCAGTGTCCGTCGTGACAGGAACACTGAAGCTTTCTTT.

V and J are TRBV28 and TRBJ2-7; 7 bases fit TRBD1. The germline V gene encodes CDR1 MDHEN and CDR2 SYDVKM. V gave up 6 bases and J gave up 0 bases; unmatched junction bases: 8. This CDR3 contains 15 residues. The CDR3 spells CASRVDRASSYEQYF. In DNA, the CDR3 is TGTGCCAGCAGGGTCGACAGGGCCAGCTCCTACGAGCAGTACTTC. Full variable domain (outside the CDR3, taken from reference TRBV28 and TRBJ2-7): DVKVTQSSRYLVKRTGEKVFLECVQDMDHENMFWYRQDPGLGLRLIYFSYDVKMKEKGDIPEGYSVSREKKERFSLILESASTNQTSMYLCASRVDRASSYEQYFGPGTRLTVT.

The gene calls are TRBV6-6 and TRBJ2-1; 7 bases match TRBD2. The CDR3 spans 15 residues. Germline V CDR1 and CDR2: MNHNY, SVGAGI (reference sequence). V lost 2 bases to trimming and J lost 6 bases; unmatched junction nucleotides: 7. The CDR3 DNA follows: TGTGCCAGCAGTTACCCTAGGGAGCGGGGCAATGAGCAGTTCTTC. Translated: CASSYPRERGNEQFF.

The V and J genes are TRBV28 and TRBJ2-5; TRBD2 might be the D (5 bases). Trimming took 7 bases from V and 0 from J, leaving 9 bases between them. Germline CDR1 is MDHEN and CDR2 is SYDVKM. CDR3 size: 13 residues. The CDR3 sequence: CASTAGDQETQYF. CDR3 in DNA: TGTGCCAGCACTGCCGGGGACCAAGAGACCCAGTACTTC. Full variable domain (missing parts from reference TRBV28 and TRBJ2-5): DVKVTQSSRYLVKRTGEKVFLECVQDMDHENMFWYRQDPGLGLRLIYFSYDVKMKEKGDIPEGYSVSREKKERFSLILESASTNQTSMYLCASTAGDQETQYFGPGTRLLVL.

This chain links TRBV27 with TRBJ2-7; D might be TRBD2 (6 bases). V dropped 7 bases and J dropped 1 base, with 17 bases sitting between them. The CDR3 length is 15 residues. Germline V gene sequence: CDR1 MNHEY, CDR2 SMNVEV (reference sequence). CDR3: CASTSRRVGSYEQYF. The CDR3 nucleotides are TGTGCCAGCACCTCAAGGAGGGTAGGGTCCTACGAGCAGTACTTC.

J is TRBJ2-2 and V is TRBV7-9; 7 bases match TRBD2. The ends lost 4 bases at V and 3 bases at J; junction bases unmatched: 5. In germline, CDR1 is SEHNR, CDR2 FQNEAQ (reference sequence). The CDR3 contains 15 residues. DNA of the CDR3: TGTGCCAGCAGCTGGGGCGGGGGAGACACCGGGGAGCTGTTTTTT. Translating gives CASSWGGGDTGELFF.

V is TRBV2 and J is TRBJ1-5; D remains unclear. V dropped 3 bases and J dropped 7 bases, with 10 bases sitting between them. Germline lookup yields CDR1 SNHLY and CDR2 FYNNEI. This CDR3 region has 13 residues. The CDR3 reads CASSDSEGQPQHF. CDR3 bases: TGTGCCAGCAGTGATTCCGAGGGACAGCCCCAGCATTTT.

The chain couples TRBV21-1 to TRBJ1-5. TRBV21-1 is described as a pseudogene. There are 16 residues in the CDR3. The CDR3 sequence is CASSKERPRSNQPQHF. CDR3 bases: TGTGCCAGCAGCAAAGAGCGACCGCGTAGCAATCAGCCCCAGCATTTT.

Written as DNA, the CDR3 is TGTGCCAGCAGTGGAAAGGACAGGCGGTACACAGATACGCAGTATTTT. This translates into CASSGKDRRYTDTQYF. The V call is TRBV6-1, the J call TRBJ2-3, with 7 bases that match TRBD1. Germline V CDR1 and CDR2: MNHNS, SASEGT. V dropped 4 bases and J dropped 2; count of bases not matched to a gene: 9. This CDR3 region has 16 residues.

This chain joins TRBV5-1 and TRBJ1-1, with D possibly TRBD1 on 6 matching bases. CDR3 length equals 18 residues. Per germline, CDR1 SGHRS and CDR2 YFSETQ. V was cut by 4 bases and J by 2 bases, with 24 bases left in between. The CDR3 protein is CASSPAVTGWGINTEAFF. The CDR3 DNA is TGCGCCAGCAGCCCAGCGGTCACAGGGTGGGGGATCAACACTGAAGCTTTCTTT.

This sequence joins TRBV28 and TRBJ2-7; 12 nucleotides match TRBD1. V trimming: 8 bases; J trimming: 2 bases; junction bases outside the gene matches: 7. The CDR3 totals 15 residues. CDR1 and CDR2 (germline): MDHEN, SYDVKM. CDR3 nucleotide sequence: TGTGCCAGCGTCGGACGGGACAGGGGGCCCTACGAGCAGTACTTC. Its protein product is CASVGRDRGPYEQYF.

V usage is TRBV19 and J usage is TRBJ1-5; no clear D. This CDR3 has 17 amino acids. V was shortened by 4 bases and J by 0 bases, with 16 bases between the two germline ends. The germline V gene encodes CDR1 LNHDA and CDR2 SQIVND (reference sequence). CDR3 sequence reads: CASSKVRLPLSNQPQHF. The CDR3 DNA sequence: TGTGCCAGTAGTAAGGTCAGACTTCCTCTTAGCAATCAGCCCCAGCATTTT. The full variable domain, with the rest looked up from reference TRBV19 and TRBJ1-5, is DGGITQSPKYLFRKEGQNVTLSCEQNLNHDAMYWYRQDPGQGLRLIYYSQIVNDFQKGDIAEGYSVSREKKESFPLTVTSAQKNPTAFYLCASSKVRLPLSNQPQHFGDGTRLSIL.

This chain links TRBV1 with TRBJ2-6; TRBD2 is the table's D call and was not checked against the DNA. TRBV1 constitutes a pseudogene. The CDR3 is 23 amino acids. In nucleotides, the CDR3 is TGCACCAGCAGCCAAGGAGGACTAGCGGGAGCCTTCGACGACCGCTCTGGGGCCAACGTCCTGACTTTC. Protein: CTSSQGGLAGAFDDRSGANVLTF.

V gene TRBV18 combines with J gene TRBJ2-7, with D tentatively TRBD2 (5 bases). Trimming pared 3 bases from V and 6 bases from J, leaving 18 bases between. The CDR3 contains 15 residues. Germline CDR1 is KGHSH and CDR2 is LQKENI. CDR3 nucleotide sequence: TGTGCCAGCTCACCCAACGGAGGCCCTTCCGGCGAGCAGTACTTC. Translating gives CASSPNGGPSGEQYF.

The J gene is TRBJ1-4, the V gene TRBV11-1, with 9 bases fitting TRBD1. Trimming cost V 6 bases and J 8 bases; bases outside gene matches: 7. The CDR3 spans 14 residues. Germline lookup yields CDR1 SGHAT and CDR2 FQDESV (reference sequence). The CDR3 region has the DNA TGTGCCAGCAGTGGACAGGGGATGAGCGAAAAACTGTTTTTT. Protein sequence: CASSGQGMSEKLFF. Full variable domain (remainder filled in from reference TRBV11-1 and TRBJ1-4): EAEVAQSPRYKITEKSQAVAFWCDPISGHATLYWYRQILGQGPELLVQFQDESVVDDSQLPKDRFSAERLKGVDSTLKIQPAELGDSAMYLCASSGQGMSEKLFFGSGTQLSVL.

The rearrangement links TRBV3-1 (or the pseudogene TRBV3-2) to TRBJ2-1; TRBD2 might be the D (6 bases). Germline loops: CDR1 LGHDT, CDR2 YNNKEL (reference sequence). CDR3 length equals 14 residues. V lost 0 bases and J 4 bases, leaving 7 bases between the germline ends. The CDR3 here is CASSQDGGYNEQFF. CDR3 nucleotide sequence: TGTGCCAGCAGCCAAGATGGAGGGTACAATGAGCAGTTCTTC.

This chain links TRBV28 with TRBJ1-5; D gene ambiguous. The CDR3 covers 17 residues. CDR1 is MDHEN and CDR2 is SYDVKM in the germline V gene. V lost 2 bases and J lost 0, with 14 bases in between. CDR3 sequence: CASSLRLATDSNQPQHF. DNA of the CDR3: TGTGCCAGCAGTTTACGGTTAGCGACGGATAGCAATCAGCCCCAGCATTTT.

The V call is TRBV5-1, the J call TRBJ2-6; TRBD1 aligns across 7 bases. CDR1 SGHRS and CDR2 YFSETQ come from the germline V gene. This CDR3 region has 18 residues. The V and J ends lost 4 bases and 2 bases, in that order; junction bases with no gene match: 12. DNA for the CDR3: TGCGCCAGCAGCCCACACGGAAGGGGGCGGGCTGGGGCCAACGTCCTGACTTTC. The encoded protein is CASSPHGRGRAGANVLTF.

The chain uses TRBV12-3 or TRBV12-4 and TRBJ2-7; the match to TRBD1 covers 8 bases. Germline trimming cut 5 bases from V and 4 bases from J; bases unmatched to any gene: 4. This CDR3 has 13 residues. CDR3 amino acids: CASSRGQGYEQYF. The CDR3 nucleotides read TGTGCCAGCAGTCGAGGACAGGGTTACGAGCAGTACTTC.

The V call is TRBV14, the J call TRBJ1-1; D gene unclear. Germline assignment: CDR1 SGHDN and CDR2 FVKESK. This CDR3 spans 13 amino acids. The ends were cut back, 4 bases at V and 0 bases at J, with 6 bases in the middle. The CDR3 sequence: CASSPYLNTEAFF. Written as DNA, the CDR3 is TGTGCCAGCAGCCCCTATTTGAACACTGAAGCTTTCTTT.

This chain connects TRBV4-1 to TRBJ2-5, with 11 nucleotides matching TRBD2. CDR1 is MGHRA, CDR2 YSYEKL, per germline. V shed 3 bases and J 5 bases; nucleotides not matched to a gene: 8. The CDR3 runs to 16 residues. Here the CDR3 DNA reads TGCGCCAGCAGCCACGTCCTAGCGGGAGGTATGGAGACCCAGTACTTC. This translates into CASSHVLAGGMETQYF.

This clone was seen a single time. This chain connects TRBV5-1 to TRBJ1-2; 7 bases are a match to TRBD1. The CDR3 runs to 15 residues. CDR1 and CDR2 from the germline V gene are SGHRS and YFSETQ. The trim removed 4 bases at V and 3 bases at J, leaving 9 bases unmatched. The CDR3 loop is CASSLMDRKHYGYTF. CDR3 DNA: TGCGCCAGCAGCCTGATGGACAGGAAGCACTATGGCTACACCTTC.

The chain carries TRBV3-1 (or the pseudogene TRBV3-2) and TRBJ1-1; 7 positions agree with TRBD1. This CDR3 is 13 amino acids long. Germline CDR1 is LGHDT and CDR2 is YNNKEL (reference sequence). The ends lost 6 bases at V and 1 base at J; junction bases unmatched: 2. The CDR3 nucleotides read TGTGCCAGCAGTCGACAGGGGAACACTGAAGCTTTCTTT. It codes for CASSRQGNTEAFF.

Only a few counts were recorded for this clone. The CDR3 region has the DNA TGTGCCAGCTCGGAACAGCCCCACTCTGGGGCCAACGTCCTGACTTTC. It yields the protein CASSEQPHSGANVLTF. The chain recombines TRBV2 with TRBJ2-6; D unclear. V lost 8 bases to trimming and J lost 0 bases, with 14 bases between them. The length of the CDR3 is 16 residues. Germline V lookup: CDR1 SNHLY, CDR2 FYNNEI.